Following are 15 T cell receptor beta chains from one sample sequenced in a study of T cell responses to AZD1222 COVID-19 vaccine. Data came from immunoSEQ multiplex PCR; TCRdb stores just in-frame clones and leaves some out. The table shows roughly 140,000 clones, with 85% to 90% occurring only once. Sequenced material: peripheral blood, taken on day 0 of AZD1222 vaccination. The receptors come from an adult in good health.

The chain joins TRBV7-2 to TRBJ1-1, with D unclear. The CDR3 consists of 14 residues. V was shortened by 1 base and J by 7 bases, with 13 bases between the two germline ends. CDR1 SGHTA and CDR2 FQGNSA come from the germline V gene. The CDR3 reads CASSLGVEGGEAFF. In nucleotides, the CDR3 is TGTGCCAGCAGCTTAGGGGTCGAGGGAGGTGAAGCTTTCTTT.

Notes on this clone: The same CDR3 also results from other DNA sequences found in this sample. The chain is built from TRBV3-1 (or the pseudogene TRBV3-2) and TRBJ2-5; 8 bases match TRBD2. J lost 5 bases, V lost 4 bases, and 3 bases had no gene match. CDR3 length: 13 amino acids. Germline-derived CDR1 and CDR2 are LGHDT and YNNKEL (reference sequence). The chain's CDR3 is CASSPGGQETQYF. CDR3 coding DNA: TGTGCCAGCAGCCCGGGAGGGCAGGAGACCCAGTACTTC.

The chain carries TRBV19 and TRBJ1-4; D remains unclear. The CDR3 is 13 amino acids. Looked up from germline, CDR1 is LNHDA and CDR2 is SQIVND (reference sequence). Trimming removed 4 bases at V and 5 bases at J, with 8 bases between. CDR3 residues: CASSKRENEKLFF. DNA for the CDR3: TGTGCCAGTAGTAAAAGAGAGAATGAAAAACTGTTTTTT.

The chain is built from TRBV27 and TRBJ2-7; 9 positions match TRBD1. Germline assignment: CDR1 MNHEY and CDR2 SMNVEV (reference sequence). CDR3 length: 15 amino acids. With 5 bases clipped from V and 7 bases from J, the junction kept 12 bases outside the gene matches. CDR3 residues: CASSGPGQGRWEQYF. CDR3 coding DNA: TGTGCCAGCAGTGGACCGGGACAGGGAAGATGGGAGCAGTACTTC.

The chain combines TRBV20-1 with TRBJ2-5; possibly TRBD2 for D (6 bases). The germline V gene has CDR1 DFQATT and CDR2 SNEGSKA (reference sequence). The CDR3 is made up of 16 amino acids. The V end lost 3 bases, the J end lost 0 bases, and 17 bases lay between the germline ends. CDR3 nucleotide sequence: TGCAGTGCTAGTTCCGTGAGACGGGAGTACCAAGAGACCCAGTACTTC. Encoded protein: CSASSVRREYQETQYF.

This clone was seen only once. Written as DNA, the CDR3 is TGTGCCAGCAGTTACAGACCCCTGTCCTTACCCGAGCAGTACTTC. Protein product: CASSYRPLSLPEQYF. The chain carries TRBV6-5 and TRBJ2-7, with D unresolved. Germline V lookup: CDR1 MNHEY, CDR2 SVGAGI. Trimming pared 2 bases from V and 6 bases from J, leaving 17 bases between. This CDR3 contains 15 residues.

The chain has TRBV7-6 and TRBJ2-7; 14 positions match TRBD2. Germline V CDR1 and CDR2: SGHVS, FNYEAQ. Trimming took 4 bases from V and 4 from J; bases not matched to a gene: 3. This CDR3 has 15 amino acids. The CDR3 loop reads CASSSGLAGVYEQYF. In DNA, the CDR3 is TGTGCCAGCAGCTCGGGACTAGCGGGAGTATACGAGCAGTACTTC.

Only one count was recorded for this clone. V is TRBV7-8 and J is TRBJ2-3, with 8 bases matching TRBD1. The V and J ends lost 3 bases and 6 bases, in that order; junction bases with no gene match: 17. Germline CDR1 and CDR2: SGHVS and FQNEAQ. This CDR3 has 18 amino acids. CDR3 loop: CASSFYGPQGAAMDTQYF. The CDR3 DNA reads as TGTGCCAGCAGCTTCTACGGACCGCAGGGGGCCGCCATGGATACGCAGTATTTT.

The chain uses TRBV5-4 and TRBJ2-7; 8 bases agree with TRBD2. V gave up 4 bases and J gave up 7 bases; unmatched junction bases: 16. CDR1 and CDR2 (germline): SGHNT, YYREEE (reference sequence). The CDR3 sequence is 16 residues long. CDR3 loop: CASSPLEAGDSREQYF. In nucleotides, the CDR3 is TGTGCCAGCAGCCCCTTAGAAGCGGGGGATTCGAGGGAGCAGTACTTC.

This clone was counted between two and nine times. The CDR3 DNA is TGTGCCACCAGGCACAGGGTCGATTCACCCCTCCACTTT. This gives the protein CATRHRVDSPLHF. V usage is TRBV15 and J usage is TRBJ1-6; D may be TRBD1 (6 bases). Germline V CDR1 and CDR2: LNHNV, YYDKDF (reference sequence). The CDR3 runs to 13 residues. V lost 6 bases to trimming and J lost 8 bases, with 11 bases between them. The full variable domain, its missing parts supplied by reference TRBV15 and TRBJ1-6, is DAMVIQNPRYQVTQFGKPVTLSCSQTLNHNVMYWYQQKSSQAPKLLFHYYDKDFNNEADTPDNFQSRRPNTSFCFLDIRSPGLGDTAMYLCATRHRVDSPLHFGNGTRLTVT.

V gene TRBV19 combines with J gene TRBJ1-5; D not certain. V lost 4 bases and J lost 2, with 15 bases in between. Germline assignment: CDR1 LNHDA and CDR2 SQIVND (reference sequence). CDR3 length: 16 amino acids. CDR3 in amino acids: CASSTQFAVGNQPQHF. The CDR3 region has the DNA TGTGCCAGTAGTACCCAGTTTGCAGTAGGCAATCAGCCCCAGCATTTT.

In the case of this clone: Likely a read error: the CDR3 ends without its conserved phenylalanine or tryptophan. The limits of the CDR3 on the DNA are not certain, so only TCRdb's listed CDR3 is given. The V call is TRBV6-6, the J call TRBJ2-7; TRBD2 was called by the table and not checked on the DNA. Germline lookup yields CDR1 MNHNY and CDR2 SVGAGI (reference sequence). The CDR3 sequence runs 12 residues, both termini included. The CDR3: CASSYGGSALTM.

The V and J genes are TRBV28 and TRBJ1-2; D possibly corresponds to TRBD1 (5 bases). V gave up 6 bases and J gave up 4 bases, with 9 bases separating them. The CDR3 is 12 amino acids. Germline-derived CDR1 and CDR2 are MDHEN and SYDVKM. The CDR3 here is CASSLGGYGYTF. The CDR3 DNA reads as TGTGCCAGCAGCCTGGGGGGCTATGGCTACACCTTC.

This chain uses TRBV28 with TRBJ1-1; D remains unclear. The length of the CDR3 is 13 residues. Germline V gives CDR1 MDHEN, CDR2 SYDVKM. V shed 3 bases and J shed 5 bases, with 10 bases lying between them. CDR3 DNA: TGTGCCAGCAGTTTTGAAGGGCTTACTGAAGCTTTCTTT. Translated: CASSFEGLTEAFF.

The chain combines TRBV6-4 with TRBJ1-5; D is unresolved. The germline V gene has CDR1 MRHNA and CDR2 SNTAGT. The CDR3 has 16 residues. Trimming removed 0 bases from V and 3 bases from J, with 12 bases in between. Here the CDR3 DNA reads TGTGCCAGCAGTGACTCTACAGCGGAAACCAATCAGCCCCAGCATTTT. It translates to CASSDSTAETNQPQHF.